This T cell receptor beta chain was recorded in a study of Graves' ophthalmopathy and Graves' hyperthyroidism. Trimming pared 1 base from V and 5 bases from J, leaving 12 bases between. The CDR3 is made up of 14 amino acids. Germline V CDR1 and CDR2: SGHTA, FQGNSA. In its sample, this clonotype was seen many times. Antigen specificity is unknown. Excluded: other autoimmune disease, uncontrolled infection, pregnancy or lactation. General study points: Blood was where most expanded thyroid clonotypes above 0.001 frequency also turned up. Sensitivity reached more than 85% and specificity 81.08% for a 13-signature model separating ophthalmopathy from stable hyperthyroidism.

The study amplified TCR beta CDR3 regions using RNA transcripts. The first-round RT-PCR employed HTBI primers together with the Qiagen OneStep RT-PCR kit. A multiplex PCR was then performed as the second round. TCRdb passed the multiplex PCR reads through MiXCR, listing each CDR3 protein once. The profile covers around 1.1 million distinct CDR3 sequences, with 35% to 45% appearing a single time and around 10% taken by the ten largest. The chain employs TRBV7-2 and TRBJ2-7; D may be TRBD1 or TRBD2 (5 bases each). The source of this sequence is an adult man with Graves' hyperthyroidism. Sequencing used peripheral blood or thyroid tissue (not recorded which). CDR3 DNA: TGTGCCAGCAGCTTAGATTGGGGGATGGACGAGCAGTACTTC. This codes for CASSLDWGMDEQYF.